This TCR beta chain is from a study of blood T cell repertoires in COVID-19. At the level of the study: There were acute and convalescent COVID-19 samples, and they came from the United States, Italy and Spain.

Assay used: immunoSEQ multiplex PCR; TCRdb lists only in-frame clones, some missing. The sample holds some 87,000 clones; around 80% are singletons and the top ten take approximately 9%. The sequence derives from a man between 45 and 60 years old who had recovered from COVID-19. The material sequenced was peripheral blood.

The DNA for the CDR3 is TGTGCCAGCAGCCCTTCGGTGAGCTGGGAGCAGTACTTC. Translated: CASSPSVSWEQYF. This rearrangement joins TRBV7-8 to TRBJ2-7, with no clear D. The CDR3 is 13 amino acids. The ends were cut back, 5 bases at V and 7 bases at J, with 15 bases in the middle. Looked up from germline, CDR1 is SGHVS and CDR2 is FQNEAQ.